This T cell receptor (beta chain) emerged from a study of shared clonotypes between healthy human individuals (TCRdb year 2020). Regarding the research as a whole: Two women and three men aged 18 to 49 years were included in the cohort. Per donor, three plates each were used for CD4 naive and CD4 memory, two for CD8 naive, and one for CD8 memory. The study deeply sequenced blood TCR repertoires of about 5 healthy adults to estimate repertoire size and the extent of clonotype sharing between individuals. To increase sequencing depth and limit assay-specific biases, TCR repertoire library preparation and sequencing were carried out by different laboratories using diverse techniques. Between about 0.94 and 8.9 billion PBMCs per donor were obtained by leukapheresis. Overall results and qualifications from the work: Only blood was sampled, and tissue TCR repertoires likely differ from those in blood. Based on pairwise subsampling, the degree of clonotype sharing among donors was expected to be affected by sequencing depth. Sharing across four donors was observed for about 5% of naive CD4, about 3.2% of naive CD8, 2.3% of memory CD4, and about 0.4% of memory CD8 clonotypes. The small number of donors limited the genetic and exposure-history diversity represented. Estimated clonotype richness was generally larger for naive than for memory subsets. Even with the large sequencing depth, rarefaction of the sorted-subset datasets indicated that sequencing was incomplete. Compared with non-shared clonotypes, clonotypes shared by all four sorted-subset donors had higher generation probabilities.

Using the deep immunoSEQ assay, TCR CDR3 regions were amplified from genomic DNA by multiplex PCR. Genomic DNA extracted from each cell subset was distributed evenly over all wells of several immunoSEQ 96-well plates, and each plate served as one replicate. For sorted subsets, approximately 210 ng genomic DNA, equal to 25,000 to 35,000 T cell genomes, was loaded into each replicate PCR. Purified libraries were measured with a Qubit 3.0 fluorometer, size-checked on a Bioanalyzer 2100, and measured again with the KAPA Library Quantification kit. A separate single-read 150-cycle Illumina NextSeq 550 flow cell was used to sequence each immunoSEQ 96-well plate. Under the source paper's analysis protocol: The immunoSEQ output contained only junctional sequences without quality scores, so filtering could not match that applied to full-length reads. To assign V/J genes and CDR3, sequences were annotated against IMGT germline references using PyIR, a Python wrapper for IgBLAST v1.9. Any read was removed if the V/J assignment was weak (E-value above 1e-6), the CDR3 was missing, or the read contained stop codons, out-of-frame junctions, or ambiguous translated residues. V3J clonotypes were defined by identical inferred V gene, J gene, and CDR3 amino acid sequence. The percentage overlap between two repertoires was calculated by dividing the number of shared unique clonotypes by the size of the smaller repertoire. RTK rarefaction, the Chao1 estimator, and Recon v2.1 estimates of unobserved clonotypes were used to assess repertoire richness. Generation probabilities were computed with OLGA for all TCRbeta clonotypes obtained by the gDNA method from several donors. TCRdb took over this immuneACCESS table, retaining in-frame rearrangements with V and J assigned. Such tables are incomplete; in checked studies, under half of the missing clones stem from an unresolved V gene, and the remainder is unexplained. The V and J calls and the clone size are those of that table, but D and trimming were determined from the DNA. In this sample the table shows some 2 million clones, about 95% of which occur a single time. The ten largest account for around 1% of the sample.

CD8 naive samples consisted of CD45RO-negative cells that were positively selected for CCR7, yielding a CD45RA+CCR7+ population without TemRA cells. Donors were healthy HIV-negative adults with no recently reported acute infections or vaccinations. Every donor was a Caucasian adult residing in Nashville, Tennessee, USA. Blood was collected by leukapheresis, and PBMCs were isolated by Ficoll-Histopaque density gradient centrifugation and then cryopreserved in liquid nitrogen vapor phase. Purity and quantity of every magnetically sorted T cell population were checked by analytical flow cytometry. Each sorted fraction had its genomic DNA isolated and then quantified by UV absorbance on a Nanodrop 2000c. This clone came up once. Which antigen it targets is not known. The sample holds no much larger clone one base away, and base qualities are not on file. Input material: naive CD8+ T cells sorted from blood. The meaning of the sample's cell subset or site label: CD45RA+CCR7+. This receptor was obtained from a young man in good health.

CDR3 loop: CASSSGTRAPYEQYF. The sequenced DNA: TGTGCCAGCAGCTCCGGGACTAGGGCCCCTTACGAGCAGTACTTC. The V gene is TRBV28 and the J gene is TRBJ2-7, with 8 junctional bases fitting TRBD2. CDR1 MDHEN and CDR2 SYDVKM were looked up in the germline V gene. Trimming accounts for 6 bases at V and 4 bases at J, while the number of junction bases matched to no gene is 11. From the cysteine through the phenylalanine, the CDR3 covers 15 amino acids. CDR3 DNA only is kept here, 45 bases in frame from base 1.